This T cell receptor beta chain appears in the sequencing data of a study of CD8 T cells in ankylosing spondylitis. Overall study results and limits: A TCR beta motif of 8 or 9 highly homologous variants appeared characteristic of ankylosing spondylitis blood. According to the report, clones linked to the disease were significantly enriched in matched synovial fluid samples taken from ankylosing spondylitis patients.

TCRdb processed the 5' RACE reads anew with MiXCR; each CDR3 protein has one entry. This table holds roughly 670,000 distinct CDR3 sequences, 15% to 20% found once. V gave up 4 bases and J gave up 8 bases, with 12 bases separating them. The CDR3 extends over 13 amino acids. This clonotype has a handful of counts. Its target is not known. The TCR sequence derives from a male donor with ankylosing spondylitis. The V call is TRBV12-3 or TRBV12-4, the J call TRBJ1-5, with D possibly matching TRBD1 (6 bases). Source material: blood, either unsorted or a sorted T cell fraction (not recorded which). CDR3 sequence (DNA): TGTGCCAGCAGTTCGGGCAGGGGTGAGCCCCAGCATTTT. Protein: CASSSGRGEPQHF.